One sample yielded the 27 T cell receptor beta chains listed below, sequenced in a study of CD8+ T cells in alopecia areata. Investigators isolated RNA and reverse transcribed it into cDNA to act as the sequencing template. Method: immunoSEQ multiplex PCR; TCRdb's copy keeps in-frame clones and lacks some. The sample has some 190,000 clones, more than 55% seen once. Documented treatment: oral pan-JAK inhibitor, 5-10 mg twice daily. Material: CD4+ T cells sorted from blood, obtained around week 47, from a patient treated with tofacitinib. These receptors were collected from a human donor with alopecia areata.

A note on this clone: The limits of the CDR3 on the DNA are not certain, so only TCRdb's listed CDR3 is given. V gene TRBV29-1 combines with J gene TRBJ2-5; the D call of TRBD1 is as the table states it, not checked on the DNA. The CDR3 has 17 amino acids, counting both end residues. CDR1 and CDR2 (germline): SQVTM, ANQGSEA. CDR3 sequence: CSVEIRARALPQETQYF.

The V gene is TRBV29-1, the J gene TRBJ1-5; 9 positions match TRBD1. This CDR3 contains 14 residues. The germline V gene encodes CDR1 SQVTM and CDR2 ANQGSEA. The ends lost 6 bases at V and 6 bases at J; junction bases unmatched: 9. CDR3 nucleotide sequence: TGCAGCGTAACTACAGGGGGCGCCGGTCAGCCCCAGCATTTT. Protein product: CSVTTGGAGQPQHF.

This clone has only a few counts. CDR3 DNA sequence: TGTGCCAGCAGCTTAGGGTATCGGCAGGGGGCTTACGAGCAGTACTTC. It specifies CASSLGYRQGAYEQYF. The chain is built from TRBV11-2 and TRBJ2-7; 8 nucleotides align to TRBD1. Trimming took 1 base from V and 4 from J; bases not matched to a gene: 9. There are 16 residues in the CDR3. Germline lookup yields CDR1 SGHAT and CDR2 FQNNGV.

This chain links TRBV29-1 with TRBJ2-1; unclear D gene. Germline lookup yields CDR1 SQVTM and CDR2 ANQGSEA. The CDR3 sequence is 10 residues long. V lost 1 base and J lost 13, with 8 bases in between. The CDR3: CSVEGAEQFF. The CDR3 DNA reads as TGCAGCGTTGAAGGGGCAGAACAGTTCTTC.

Many counts were recorded for this clone. The chain combines TRBV19 with TRBJ1-1; unclear D gene. V dropped 7 bases and J dropped 4 bases, with 7 bases sitting between them. The CDR3 loop spans 11 amino acids. The germline V gene has CDR1 LNHDA and CDR2 SQIVND (reference sequence). CDR3 loop: CASTAFTEAFF. The CDR3 DNA reads as TGTGCCAGTACGGCTTTCACTGAAGCTTTCTTT.

The chain uses TRBV29-1 and TRBJ1-6; D is uncertain. Germline V CDR1 and CDR2: SQVTM, ANQGSEA. CDR3 length: 15 residues. The V end lost 0 bases, the J end lost 7 bases, and 13 bases lay between the germline ends. CDR3 nucleotides: TGCAGCGTTGAAGATATGAAACCCGGCAATTCACCCCTCCACTTT. Its protein product is CSVEDMKPGNSPLHF.

This chain links TRBV2 with TRBJ2-1; a possible D gene is TRBD1 (6 bases). CDR1 SNHLY and CDR2 FYNNEI come from the germline V gene. CDR3 length equals 11 residues. V lost 7 bases to trimming and J lost 15 bases, with 16 bases between them. The CDR3 sequence: CASTSGTYPFF. The CDR3, as DNA: TGTGCCAGCACTTCCGGGACATATCCGTTCTTC. Variable domain in full (rest from reference TRBV2 and TRBJ2-1): EPEVTQTPSHQVTQMGQEVILRCVPISNHLYFYWYRQILGQKVEFLVSFYNNEISEKSEIFDDQFSVERPDGSNFTLKIRSTKLEDSAMYFCASTSGTYPFFGPGTRLTVL.

V and J are TRBV30 and TRBJ2-3, with 7 bases matching TRBD2. V lost 4 bases, J lost 5 bases, and 18 bases stayed unmatched. The CDR3 length is 17 residues. Germline lookup yields CDR1 GTSNPN and CDR2 SVGIG (reference sequence). The CDR3 nucleotides read TGTGCCTGGACCGGGACTATACATACTTGGCGGGGAGATACGCAGTATTTT. Its translation is CAWTGTIHTWRGDTQYF.

The J gene is TRBJ2-2, the V gene TRBV18, with 7 bases lining up with TRBD2. The CDR3 covers 15 residues. CDR1 is KGHSH, CDR2 LQKENI, per germline. Trimming cost V 5 bases and J 4 bases; bases outside gene matches: 7. CDR3 coding DNA: TGTGCCAGCTCAGCGGCGGGGGACGGCACCGGGGAGCTGTTTTTT. As protein: CASSAAGDGTGELFF. Complete variable domain (other parts from reference TRBV18 and TRBJ2-2): NAGVMQNPRHLVRRRGQEARLRCSPMKGHSHVYWYRQLPEEGLKFMVYLQKENIIDESGMPKERFSAEFPKEGPSILRIQQVVRGDSAAYFCASSAAGDGTGELFFGEGSRLTVL.

The chain joins TRBV19 to TRBJ1-5; D gene ambiguous. Trimming cost V 5 bases and J 0 bases, with 14 bases left between them. Germline CDR1 reads LNHDA; CDR2 reads SQIVND (reference sequence). This CDR3 comprises 16 residues. The CDR3 sequence: CASSSRPGNSNQPQHF. CDR3 coding DNA: TGTGCCAGTAGTTCCCGCCCCGGGAATAGCAATCAGCCCCAGCATTTT.

The sample holds a few counts of this clone. This rearrangement joins TRBV7-2 to TRBJ1-2; D perhaps matches TRBD1 (5 bases). V shed 8 bases and J shed 4 bases, with 20 bases lying between them. CDR3 length: 15 residues. Germline V lookup: CDR1 SGHTA, CDR2 FQGNSA. The CDR3: CASRRREGTSYGYTF. In nucleotides, the CDR3 is TGTGCCAGCCGCCGTAGGGAGGGGACCTCCTATGGCTACACCTTC.

The chain recombines TRBV18 with TRBJ1-1; D uncertain. Trimming pared 6 bases from V and 4 bases from J, leaving 12 bases between. The length of the CDR3 is 13 residues. CDR1 is KGHSH, CDR2 LQKENI, per germline. In DNA, the CDR3 is TGTGCCAGCTCCCCCGAAGGCTTCACTGAAGCTTTCTTT. Its translation: CASSPEGFTEAFF.

The chain uses TRBV29-1 and TRBJ1-1, with D unclear. The CDR3 runs 10 residues. The ends were cut back, 7 bases at V and 4 bases at J, with 7 bases in the middle. The germline CDR1 and CDR2 sequences are SQVTM and ANQGSEA. CDR3 amino acids: CSAVGTEAFF. DNA of the CDR3: TGCAGCGCCGTGGGCACTGAAGCTTTCTTT.

This clone was seen more than once but under ten times. The chain employs TRBV18 and TRBJ1-1; no clear D gene. Per the germline V gene, CDR1 is KGHSH and CDR2 is LQKENI. The length of the CDR3 is 15 residues. V lost 2 bases and J lost 2, with 12 bases in between. The CDR3 here is CASSPLTPPNTEAFF. DNA of the CDR3: TGTGCCAGCTCACCATTGACACCCCCCAACACTGAAGCTTTCTTT.

The rearrangement links TRBV7-9 to TRBJ2-7, with a possible D match to TRBD2 (5 bases). The CDR3 has 14 amino acids. Deletions cut 5 bases from V and 3 bases from J, with 14 bases between. The germline gives CDR1 SEHNR, CDR2 FQNEAQ (reference sequence). CDR3 region: CASSLPGGRYEQYF. In DNA, the CDR3 is TGTGCCAGCAGCCTTCCCGGAGGCCGCTACGAGCAGTACTTC. The full variable domain, with the rest looked up from reference TRBV7-9 and TRBJ2-7, is DTGVSQNPRHKITKRGQNVTFRCDPISEHNRLYWYRQTLGQGPEFLTYFQNEAQLEKSRLLSDRFSAERPKGSFSTLEIQRTEQGDSAMYLCASSLPGGRYEQYFGPGTRLTVT.

The V call is TRBV27, the J call TRBJ2-7; possibly TRBD2 for D (5 bases). V was cut by 5 bases and J by 2 bases, with 16 bases left in between. The CDR3 has 15 residues. The germline V gene has CDR1 MNHEY and CDR2 SMNVEV (reference sequence). The CDR3 DNA is TGTGCCAGCAGTCCATCAGGAGGTTTCACCTACGAGCAGTACTTC. It translates to CASSPSGGFTYEQYF.

The chain couples TRBV5-1 to TRBJ2-3; 12 nucleotides align to TRBD2. This CDR3 contains 16 residues. Looked up from germline, CDR1 is SGHRS and CDR2 is YFSETQ. Trimming cost V 4 bases and J 1 base; bases outside gene matches: 4. The CDR3 DNA reads TGCGCCAGCAGCCAACTAGCGGGGGGAGGCACAGATACGCAGTATTTT. It specifies CASSQLAGGGTDTQYF.

At least ten counts were recorded for this clone. This chain uses TRBV7-2 with TRBJ1-2; 8 bases are a match to TRBD1. With 5 bases clipped from V and 6 bases from J, the junction kept 11 bases outside the gene matches. Germline V lookup: CDR1 SGHTA, CDR2 FQGNSA. The CDR3 totals 15 residues. CDR3 region: CASSPSRGQGNGYTF. The CDR3 bases are TGTGCCAGCAGCCCCTCCCGTGGACAGGGTAATGGCTACACCTTC.

This clone was observed a few times. The chain is built from TRBV11-2 and TRBJ1-2; D possibly corresponds to TRBD1 (6 bases). Germline V lookup: CDR1 SGHAT, CDR2 FQNNGV. The CDR3 has 14 amino acids. V gave up 6 bases and J gave up 4 bases, with 15 bases separating them. The DNA of the CDR3 is TGTGCCAGCAGGGACCTACGGGGGCTCTATGGCTACACCTTC. This codes for CASRDLRGLYGYTF.

This chain links TRBV29-1 with TRBJ2-1; D gene ambiguous. Trimming took 7 bases from V and 8 from J, leaving 18 bases between them. CDR1 is SQVTM and CDR2 is ANQGSEA in the germline V gene. This CDR3 contains 13 residues. CDR3 region: CSAGLQAEHEQFF. The DNA for the CDR3 is TGCAGCGCCGGGCTGCAGGCTGAGCATGAGCAGTTCTTC.

The chain employs TRBV30 and TRBJ2-1; 11 bases are a match to TRBD2. The CDR3 has 13 residues. J was trimmed by 9 bases and V by 3 bases; bases with no gene match: 4. Germline-derived CDR1 and CDR2 are GTSNPN and SVGIG (reference sequence). The CDR3 DNA follows: TGTGCCTGGAGGGGGACTAGCGGACTTGAGCAGTTCTTC. Its protein is CAWRGTSGLEQFF.

The chain uses TRBV20-1 and TRBJ2-7; no definite D call. CDR1 is DFQATT and CDR2 is SNEGSKA in the germline V gene (reference sequence). The germline V and J ends were trimmed by 7 bases and 0 bases, with 7 bases remaining between them. The CDR3 length is 11 residues. CDR3 coding DNA: TGCAGTGTGCCTAACTCCTACGAGCAGTACTTC. It encodes CSVPNSYEQYF.

This chain connects TRBV7-2 to TRBJ1-1; D call uncertain. CDR3 length: 14 residues. CDR1 is SGHTA, CDR2 FQGNSA, per germline. Trimming removed 3 bases from V and 1 base from J, with 9 bases in between. The CDR3 protein is CASSLIPGNTEAFF. CDR3 DNA sequence: TGTGCCAGCAGCTTGATTCCAGGGAACACTGAAGCTTTCTTT.

The rearrangement uses TRBV15 and TRBJ2-1, with 8 bases fitting TRBD2. The CDR3 runs to 16 residues. V lost 3 bases and J lost 9; bases outside the gene matches: 13. Germline V gene sequence: CDR1 LNHNV, CDR2 YYDKDF (reference sequence). The CDR3 DNA follows: TGTGCCACCAGCAGCCTTTCCGGGACTAGGACGGGTGAGCAGTTCTTC. Its protein product is CATSSLSGTRTGEQFF.

The chain is built from TRBV5-1 and TRBJ1-6; 7 nucleotides align to TRBD1. Germline values: CDR1 SGHRS, CDR2 YFSETQ. Trimming took 4 bases from V and 8 from J; bases not matched to a gene: 18. The CDR3 is 18 amino acids. In nucleotides, the CDR3 is TGCGCCAGCAGCCCCGACCCGAAACTTGACAGGGCTTATTCACCCCTCCACTTT. It is translated as CASSPDPKLDRAYSPLHF.

The J gene is TRBJ2-3, the V gene TRBV7-2, with TRBD2 identical over 11 bases. There are 16 residues in the CDR3. Germline lookup yields CDR1 SGHTA and CDR2 FQGNSA. The trim removed 5 bases at V and 2 bases at J, leaving 6 bases unmatched. The CDR3 DNA sequence: TGTGCCAGCAGCAAGACTAGCGGGGTCATCACAGATACGCAGTATTTT. It is translated as CASSKTSGVITDTQYF.

CDR3 nucleotides: TGTGCCAGTAGTAGCGGACAATTCAATTCACCCCTCCACTTT. Protein sequence: CASSSGQFNSPLHF. This chain connects TRBV19 to TRBJ1-6; the D gene is possibly TRBD1 (5 bases). Germline CDR1 and CDR2: LNHDA and SQIVND (reference sequence). Trimming left V 4 bases short and J 7 bases short, with 11 bases between. The CDR3 is made up of 14 amino acids.